The T cell receptor beta chain under discussion was sequenced for a study of T cell changes during pregnancy in multiple sclerosis. Data came from immunoSEQ multiplex PCR; TCRdb stores just in-frame clones and leaves some out. The table lists around 61,000 clones, approximately 90% of them singletons. Germline values: CDR1 MRHNA, CDR2 SNTAGT. This CDR3 region has 12 residues. This receptor was identified in a female donor in good health, enrolled as a control in a pregnancy study. The specimen comprised peripheral blood, sampled in the first trimester of pregnancy. The chain is built from TRBV6-4 and TRBJ2-1; 7 bases line up with TRBD1. CDR3 in amino acids: CATGQGDNEQFF. The CDR3 DNA follows: TGTGCAACCGGGCAGGGGGACAATGAGCAGTTCTTC.